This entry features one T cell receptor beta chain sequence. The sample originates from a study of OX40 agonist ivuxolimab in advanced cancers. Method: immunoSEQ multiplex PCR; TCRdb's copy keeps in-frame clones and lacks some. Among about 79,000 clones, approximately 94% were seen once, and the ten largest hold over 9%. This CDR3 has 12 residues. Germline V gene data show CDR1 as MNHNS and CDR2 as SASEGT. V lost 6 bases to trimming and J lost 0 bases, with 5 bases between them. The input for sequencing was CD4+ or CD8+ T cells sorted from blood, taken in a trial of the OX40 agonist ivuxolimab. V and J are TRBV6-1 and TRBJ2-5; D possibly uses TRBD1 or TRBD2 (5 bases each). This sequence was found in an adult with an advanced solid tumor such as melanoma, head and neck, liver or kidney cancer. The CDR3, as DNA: TGTGCCAGCAGGGGACACCAAGAGACCCAGTACTTC. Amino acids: CASRGHQETQYF.